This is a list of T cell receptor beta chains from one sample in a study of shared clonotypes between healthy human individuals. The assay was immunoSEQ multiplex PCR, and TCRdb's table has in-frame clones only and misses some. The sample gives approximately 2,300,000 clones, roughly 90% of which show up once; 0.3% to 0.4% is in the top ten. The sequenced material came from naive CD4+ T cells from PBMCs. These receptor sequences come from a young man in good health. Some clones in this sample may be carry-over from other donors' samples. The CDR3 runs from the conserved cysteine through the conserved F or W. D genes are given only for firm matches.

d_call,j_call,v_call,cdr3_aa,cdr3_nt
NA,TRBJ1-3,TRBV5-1,CASGTGSGNTIYF,TGCGCCAGCGGCACAGGGAGTGGAAACACCATATATTTT
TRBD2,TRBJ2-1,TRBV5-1,CASSFSTSGSREQFF,TGCGCCAGCAGCTTTAGCACTAGCGGGAGTCGGGAGCAGTTCTTC
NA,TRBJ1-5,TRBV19,CASSINGGQPQHF,TGTGCCAGTAGTATAAACGGGGGCCAGCCCCAGCATTTT
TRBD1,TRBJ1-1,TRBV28,CASRPPGQGRTEAFF,TGTGCCAGCAGGCCGCCGGGACAGGGACGGACTGAAGCTTTCTTT
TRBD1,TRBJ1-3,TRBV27,CASSLDRAGNTIYF,TGTGCCAGCAGTTTGGACAGGGCTGGAAACACCATATATTTT
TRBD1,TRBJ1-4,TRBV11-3,CASSSFGQVGYEKLFF,TGTGCCAGCAGCTCCTTTGGACAGGTAGGATATGAAAAACTGTTTTTT
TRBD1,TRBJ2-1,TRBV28,CASSSGQFSYNEQFF,TGTGCCAGCAGTTCGGGACAGTTCTCCTACAATGAGCAGTTCTTC
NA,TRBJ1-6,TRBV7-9,CASSFHPPGLLVSPLHF,TGTGCCAGCAGCTTTCATCCCCCAGGACTATTGGTTTCACCCCTCCACTTT
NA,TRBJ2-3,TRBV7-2,CASSLAAGSDTQYF,TGTGCCAGCAGCTTAGCTGCGGGATCAGATACGCAGTATTTT
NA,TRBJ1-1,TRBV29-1,CSVTLLKASTEAFF,TGCAGCGTGACCCTTTTGAAGGCCTCCACCGAAGCTTTCTTT